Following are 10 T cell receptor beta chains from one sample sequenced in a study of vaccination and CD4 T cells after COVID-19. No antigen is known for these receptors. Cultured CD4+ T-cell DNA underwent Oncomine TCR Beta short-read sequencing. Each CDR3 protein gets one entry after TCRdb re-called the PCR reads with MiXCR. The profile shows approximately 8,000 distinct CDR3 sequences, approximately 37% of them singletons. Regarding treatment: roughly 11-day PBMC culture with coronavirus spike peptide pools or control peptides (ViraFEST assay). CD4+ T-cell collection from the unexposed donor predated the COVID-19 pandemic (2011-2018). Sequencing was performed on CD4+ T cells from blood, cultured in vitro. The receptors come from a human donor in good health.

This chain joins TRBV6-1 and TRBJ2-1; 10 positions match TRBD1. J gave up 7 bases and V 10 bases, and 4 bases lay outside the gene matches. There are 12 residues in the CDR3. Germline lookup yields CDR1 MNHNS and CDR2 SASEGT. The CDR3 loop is CATGQGINEQFF. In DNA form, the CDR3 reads TGTGCCACGGGACAGGGGATAAATGAGCAGTTCTTC.

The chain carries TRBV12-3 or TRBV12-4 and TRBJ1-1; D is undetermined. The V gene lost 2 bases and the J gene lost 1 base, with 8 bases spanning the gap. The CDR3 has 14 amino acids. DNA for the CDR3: TGTGCCAGCAGTTTAATCACCAAGAACACTGAAGCTTTCTTT. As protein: CASSLITKNTEAFF.

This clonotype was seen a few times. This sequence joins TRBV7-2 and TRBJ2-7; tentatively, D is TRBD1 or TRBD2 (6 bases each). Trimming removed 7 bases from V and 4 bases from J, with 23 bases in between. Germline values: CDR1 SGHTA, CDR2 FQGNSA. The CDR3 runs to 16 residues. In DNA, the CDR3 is TGTGCCAGCACCCAAAATTCCGGGACGGGGGCGTACGAGCAGTACTTC. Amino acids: CASTQNSGTGAYEQYF.

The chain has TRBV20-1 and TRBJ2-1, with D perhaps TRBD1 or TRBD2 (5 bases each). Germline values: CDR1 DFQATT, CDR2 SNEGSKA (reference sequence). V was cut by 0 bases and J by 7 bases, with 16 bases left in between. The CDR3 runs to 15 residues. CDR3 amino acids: CSARDPGRDENEQFF. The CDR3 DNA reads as TGCAGTGCTAGAGATCCGGGCAGGGACGAGAATGAGCAGTTCTTC.

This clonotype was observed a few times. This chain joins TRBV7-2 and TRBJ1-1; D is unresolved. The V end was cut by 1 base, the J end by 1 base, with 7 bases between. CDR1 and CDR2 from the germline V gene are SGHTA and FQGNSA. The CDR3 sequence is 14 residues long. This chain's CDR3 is CASSLGPGNTEAFF. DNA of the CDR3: TGTGCCAGCAGCTTAGGTCCGGGGAACACTGAAGCTTTCTTT. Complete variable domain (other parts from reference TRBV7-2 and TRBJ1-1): GAGVSQSPSNKVTEKGKDVELRCDPISGHTALYWYRQSLGQGLEFLIYFQGNSAPDKSGLPSDRFSAERTGGSVSTLTIQRTQQEDSAVYLCASSLGPGNTEAFFGQGTRLTVV.

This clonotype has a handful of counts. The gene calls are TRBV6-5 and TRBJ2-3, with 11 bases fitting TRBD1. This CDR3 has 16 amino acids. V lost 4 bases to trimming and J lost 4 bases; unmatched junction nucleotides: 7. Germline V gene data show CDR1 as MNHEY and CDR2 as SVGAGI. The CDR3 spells CASSSSRTGGSDTQYF. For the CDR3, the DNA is TGTGCCAGCAGTTCCTCCCGGACAGGGGGCTCAGATACGCAGTATTTT.

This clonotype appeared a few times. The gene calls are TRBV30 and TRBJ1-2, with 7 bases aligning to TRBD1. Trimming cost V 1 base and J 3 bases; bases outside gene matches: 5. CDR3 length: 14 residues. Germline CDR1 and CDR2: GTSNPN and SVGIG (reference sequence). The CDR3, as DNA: TGTGCCTGGAGTGCGGCAGGGGGGTACTATGGCTACACCTTC. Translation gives CAWSAAGGYYGYTF.

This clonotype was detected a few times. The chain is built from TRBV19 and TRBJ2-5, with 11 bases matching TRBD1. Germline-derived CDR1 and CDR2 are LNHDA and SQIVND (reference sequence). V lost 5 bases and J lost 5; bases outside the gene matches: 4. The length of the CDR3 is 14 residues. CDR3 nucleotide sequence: TGTGCCAGTAGTGAAGGGACAGGGGGGGAGACCCAGTACTTC. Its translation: CASSEGTGGETQYF.

The CDR3 nucleotides read TGTGCCAGCAGCTTAGCTGGGACAGGGACCTACGAGCAGTACTTC. This gives the protein CASSLAGTGTYEQYF. The chain combines TRBV7-9 with TRBJ2-7; TRBD1 matches 9 bases. V was clipped by 0 bases and J by 2 bases; unmatched bases: 2. CDR1 SEHNR and CDR2 FQNEAQ come from the germline V gene (reference sequence). The CDR3 is 15 residues long. The full variable domain, with the rest looked up from reference TRBV7-9 and TRBJ2-7, is DTGVSQNPRHKITKRGQNVTFRCDPISEHNRLYWYRQTLGQGPEFLTYFQNEAQLEKSRLLSDRFSAERPKGSFSTLEIQRTEQGDSAMYLCASSLAGTGTYEQYFGPGTRLTVT.

In DNA, the CDR3 is TGTGCCAGCAGTACCGGGAATTCCGTCTATGGCTACACCTTC. As protein: CASSTGNSVYGYTF. The rearrangement uses TRBV5-6 and TRBJ1-2; D gene uncertain. Germline assignment: CDR1 SGHDT and CDR2 YYEEEE. CDR3 length: 14 residues. The V end was cut by 5 bases, the J end by 4 bases, with 15 bases between. Supplemented by reference TRBV5-6 and TRBJ1-2, the full variable domain reads DAGVTQSPTHLIKTRGQQVTLRCSPKSGHDTVSWYQQALGQGPQFIFQYYEEEERQRGNFPDRFSGHQFPNYSSELNVNALLLGDSALYLCASSTGNSVYGYTFGSGTRLTVV.